This TCR beta chain comes out of a study of T cell responses to AZD1222 COVID-19 vaccine. Study-wide results and caveats: Clonal diversity was possibly underestimated, and white British individuals and females predominated among donors.

Notes on this clone: The antigen is unknown.

The germline V gene encodes CDR1 SGHTA and CDR2 FQGTGA. The CDR3 has 14 amino acids. Trimming left V 5 bases short and J 1 base short, with 11 bases between. Only in-frame clones appear in the TCRdb table, and some are missing; sequencing was by immunoSEQ multiplex PCR. The sample yields about 160,000 clones, under 95% seen once. This TCR came from an adult in good health. The sample consisted of peripheral blood, taken on day 0 of AZD1222 vaccination. V is TRBV7-3 and J is TRBJ1-1, with D possibly being TRBD1 (5 bases). The CDR3 DNA is TGTGCCAGCAGCCCCGCGGGGGGGAACACTGAAGCTTTCTTT. Translated, it gives CASSPAGGNTEAFF.